This T cell receptor beta chain was sequenced in a study of CD8 T cells in ankylosing spondylitis. Study outcomes and limitations: The study identified a TCR beta motif of roughly eight highly homologous variants that appeared characteristic of ankylosing spondylitis blood. A number of the motif variants had already been described in reactive arthritis synovial fluid and blood.

TCRdb recomputed calls from the 5' RACE reads with MiXCR, one row per CDR3 protein. This table has around 770,000 distinct CDR3 sequences, around 11% appearing once. This clonotype was counted a few times. The antigen is unknown. Germline loops: CDR1 SGHKS, CDR2 YYEKEE (reference sequence). V lost 5 bases to trimming and J lost 2 bases, with 18 bases between them. The CDR3 loop spans 16 amino acids. Specimen: blood, either unsorted or a sorted T cell fraction (not recorded which). This sequence joins TRBV5-5 and TRBJ2-3, with a weak D call TRBD2 (6 bases). The sequence came from a male donor with ankylosing spondylitis. The CDR3 is CASSLMVEGFTDTQYF. CDR3 in DNA: TGTGCCAGCAGTCTCATGGTGGAGGGATTCACAGATACGCAGTATTTT.